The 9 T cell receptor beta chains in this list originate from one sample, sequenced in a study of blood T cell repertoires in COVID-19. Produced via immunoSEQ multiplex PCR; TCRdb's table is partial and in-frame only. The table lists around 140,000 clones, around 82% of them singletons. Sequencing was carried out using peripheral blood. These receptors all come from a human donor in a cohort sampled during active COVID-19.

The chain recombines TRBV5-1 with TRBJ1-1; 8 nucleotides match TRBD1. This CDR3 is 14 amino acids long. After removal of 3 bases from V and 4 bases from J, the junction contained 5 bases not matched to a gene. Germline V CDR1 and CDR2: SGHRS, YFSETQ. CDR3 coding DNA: TGCGCCAGCAGCTGGGGACAGGCTACCACTGAAGCTTTCTTT. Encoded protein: CASSWGQATTEAFF.

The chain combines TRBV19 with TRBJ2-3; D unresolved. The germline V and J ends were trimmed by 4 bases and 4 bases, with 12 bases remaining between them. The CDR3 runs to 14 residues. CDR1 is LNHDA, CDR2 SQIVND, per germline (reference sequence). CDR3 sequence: CASSNGFLADTQYF. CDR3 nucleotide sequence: TGTGCCAGTAGTAACGGGTTCCTCGCAGATACGCAGTATTTT.

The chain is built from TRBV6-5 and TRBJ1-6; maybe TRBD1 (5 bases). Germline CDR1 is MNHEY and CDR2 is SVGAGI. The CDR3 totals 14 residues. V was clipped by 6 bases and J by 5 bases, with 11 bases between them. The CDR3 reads CASSSGLNNSPLHF. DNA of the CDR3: TGTGCCAGCAGCTCGGGACTGAATAATTCACCCCTCCACTTT.

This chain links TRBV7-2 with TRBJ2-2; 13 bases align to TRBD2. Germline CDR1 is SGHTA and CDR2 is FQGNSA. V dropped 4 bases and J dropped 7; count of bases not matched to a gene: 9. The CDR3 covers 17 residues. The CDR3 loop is CASSSTSGGMRSGELFF. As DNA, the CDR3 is TGTGCCAGCAGCTCGACTAGCGGGGGGATGAGGAGCGGGGAGCTGTTTTTT.

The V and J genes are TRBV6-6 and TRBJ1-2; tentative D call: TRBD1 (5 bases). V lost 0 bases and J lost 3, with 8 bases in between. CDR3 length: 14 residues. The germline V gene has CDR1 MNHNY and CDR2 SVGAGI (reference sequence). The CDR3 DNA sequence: TGTGCCAGCAGTTACTCCGACAGTCACTATGGCTACACCTTC. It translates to CASSYSDSHYGYTF.

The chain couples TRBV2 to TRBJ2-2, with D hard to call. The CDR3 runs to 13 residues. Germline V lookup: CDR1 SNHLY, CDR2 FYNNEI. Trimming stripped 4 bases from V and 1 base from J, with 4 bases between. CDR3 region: CASSGQNTGELFF. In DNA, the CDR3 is TGTGCCAGCAGTGGTCAGAACACCGGGGAGCTGTTTTTT.

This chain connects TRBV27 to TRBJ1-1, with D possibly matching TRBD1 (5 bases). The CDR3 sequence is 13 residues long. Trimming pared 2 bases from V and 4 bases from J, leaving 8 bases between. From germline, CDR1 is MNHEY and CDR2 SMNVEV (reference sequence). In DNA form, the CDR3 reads TGTGCCAGCAGTTTACAGGGCCCCACTGAAGCTTTCTTT. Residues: CASSLQGPTEAFF.

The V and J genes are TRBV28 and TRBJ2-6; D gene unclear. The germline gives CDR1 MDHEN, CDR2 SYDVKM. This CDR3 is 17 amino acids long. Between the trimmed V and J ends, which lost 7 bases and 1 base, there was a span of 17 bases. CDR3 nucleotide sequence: TGTGCCAGCACCCTTGGTTACAGTAGGTCTGGGGCCAACGTCCTGACTTTC. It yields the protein CASTLGYSRSGANVLTF.

The CDR3 DNA follows: TGCGCCAGCAGCTCCTACGGTTTCGCTGAAGCTTTCTTT. It codes for CASSSYGFAEAFF. The J gene is TRBJ1-1, the V gene TRBV5-1, with D uncertain. The CDR3 totals 13 residues. Trimming stripped 3 bases from V and 6 bases from J, with 12 bases between. In germline, CDR1 is SGHRS, CDR2 YFSETQ.